This TCR beta chain derives from a study of T cell responses to AZD1222 COVID-19 vaccine. General study findings and limits: Across spike, vaccine-associated CD4 TCRs were found, dominant at 160-218 and 743-854. Two AZD1222 administrations were followed by greater Spike-specific TCR breadth and depth. Donors were largely white British and mainly female; clonal diversity was possibly underestimated.

V lost 2 bases, J lost 1 base, and 8 bases lay in between. The CDR3 sequence is 14 residues long. Germline CDR1 is KGHSH and CDR2 is LQKENI. This table comes from immunoSEQ multiplex PCR, and its TCRdb copy is limited to in-frame clones, with some not included. This sample has around 170,000 clones, with around 88% found just once. The sample holds one count of this clone. No antigen is known for it. The clonotype originates from an adult who received the AZD1222 COVID-19 vaccine. The chain has TRBV18 and TRBJ1-2, with unresolved D. The source was peripheral blood, collected 28 days after the second AZD1222 dose. DNA of the CDR3: TGTGCCAGCTCACCAACACCCTTTAACTATGGCTACACCTTC. Its translation: CASSPTPFNYGYTF.